This T cell receptor beta chain is drawn from a study of coeliac disease. General study points: Intraepithelial and lamina propria fractions were not highly pure. Lower clonality than controls marked TRB and TRG repertoires from active celiac intraepithelial and lamina propria samples. The authors considered this approach unsuitable for unbiased detection of gliadin-specific T cells.

CDR3 size: 14 residues. CDR1 and CDR2 (germline): MDHEN, SYDVKM. Trimming removed 3 bases at V and 0 bases at J, with 8 bases between. Turning to this clone: As yet, its antigen is unknown.

Here immunoSEQ multiplex PCR was the method, and the copy in TCRdb shows in-frame clones only, minus some. The sample carries around 3,500 clones, about 73% recorded once. The TCR originated in a young man with celiac disease on a gluten-free diet. This chain joins TRBV28 and TRBJ1-1; D call uncertain. The sequenced sample was intraepithelial lymphocytes from the gut. The DNA for the CDR3 is TGTGCCAGCAGTTTCAGAAACATGAACACTGAAGCTTTCTTT. It yields the protein CASSFRNMNTEAFF.